These 32 T cell receptor beta chains were all obtained from the same sample, sequenced in a study of naive and memory T cell subsets (dated by TCRdb to about 2017). Using 3' ligation of a UMI-containing oligonucleotide to TCR cDNA, the study laid out a robust and sensitive protocol to amplify, sequence and analyze TCRs. The library was prepared using 5' RACE. The sample was run on an Illumina MiSeq. The ligated cDNA was amplified in four rounds of PCR with nested alpha and beta constant region primers together with the SP2 primer. The raw public reads went through TCRdb reprocessing: fastp at Q25, MiXCR clone calling, in-frame beta chains kept. Rows are unified per CDR3 protein, each entry keeping the most common DNA and genes. In this sample the table shows 32,000 or so distinct CDR3 sequences, roughly a sixth of which occur a single time. Jointly, the top ten make up approximately 2.5% of the sample.

These receptor sequences come from a female donor in good health.

A few counts support this clonotype. The V gene is TRBV12-3 or TRBV12-4, the J gene TRBJ1-2; possible D gene TRBD1, 5 bases. V was pared by 2 bases and J by 3 bases, with 16 bases between. The CDR3 loop spans 16 amino acids. The CDR3 sequence: CASSLSAVGGYYGYTF. CDR3 DNA sequence: TGTGCCAGCAGTTTATCTGCCGTCGGGGGTTACTATGGCTACACCTTC.

The chain couples TRBV5-1 to TRBJ2-2; maybe TRBD1 (6 bases). Trimming shortened V by 4 bases and J by 4 bases, and 17 bases separated the two germline ends. CDR3 size: 16 residues. From germline, CDR1 is SGHRS and CDR2 YFSETQ. CDR3 sequence reads: CASSPKYRDRTGELFF. The CDR3 region has the DNA TGCGCCAGCAGCCCAAAGTACAGGGATCGCACCGGGGAGCTGTTTTTT.

This clonotype was counted many times. DNA of the CDR3: TGTGCCAGCAGCTTCATCAGCGGGGGCCTCTGGGATACGCAGTATTTT. It encodes CASSFISGGLWDTQYF. The chain combines TRBV7-8 with TRBJ2-3; TRBD2 aligns across 8 bases. The CDR3 runs 16 residues. Germline values: CDR1 SGHVS, CDR2 FQNEAQ. The trim removed 3 bases at V and 6 bases at J, leaving 11 bases unmatched.

In its sample, this clonotype was seen a few times. This rearrangement joins TRBV12-3 or TRBV12-4 to TRBJ2-7; D is perhaps TRBD1 or TRBD2 (5 bases each). The CDR3 is 15 residues long. Trimming pared 6 bases from V and 3 bases from J, leaving 18 bases between. The CDR3 region has the DNA TGTGCCAGCAGCCGAACAGGTGGGGGTTTCTACGAGCAGTACTTC. Its translation is CASSRTGGGFYEQYF.

The chain joins TRBV5-5 to TRBJ1-5, with 11 bases lining up with TRBD1. The CDR3 is made up of 15 amino acids. V was pared by 0 bases and J by 6 bases, with 2 bases of the junction left unmatched. CDR1 and CDR2 from the germline V gene are SGHKS and YYEKEE (reference sequence). CDR3 sequence (DNA): TGTGCCAGCAGCTTGGGGACAGGGGGCGTTCAGCCCCAGCATTTT. It is translated as CASSLGTGGVQPQHF.

This clonotype appeared many times. The V gene is TRBV29-1, the J gene TRBJ1-5, with D perhaps TRBD1 (5 bases). The CDR3 consists of 13 residues. The V end lost 4 bases, the J end lost 6 bases, and 13 bases lay between the germline ends. Germline-derived CDR1 and CDR2 are SQVTM and ANQGSEA. The CDR3 loop reads CSVGGGTAQPQHF. The DNA for the CDR3 is TGCAGCGTTGGCGGGGGGACCGCTCAGCCCCAGCATTTT.

This clonotype is medium-sized (0.01 to 0.1%). This rearrangement joins TRBV29-1 to TRBJ2-1; TRBD1 might be the D (5 bases). Germline V lookup: CDR1 SQVTM, CDR2 ANQGSEA. This CDR3 is 15 amino acids long. V lost 4 bases and J lost 8, with 21 bases in between. The DNA of the CDR3 is TGCAGCGTTGGACAGTACCTTGTCGGATGGGATGAGCAGTTCTTC. Its protein is CSVGQYLVGWDEQFF.

The table lists this clonotype with many counts. A read error may produce the germline difference seen at one junction end. The chain combines TRBV18 with TRBJ1-2, with 9 bases matching TRBD1. The CDR3 extends over 14 amino acids. From germline, CDR1 is KGHSH and CDR2 LQKENI. The CDR3 protein is CASSRDRENSGYTF. The CDR3 DNA is TGTGCCAGCTCACGGGACAGGGAAAACTCTGGCTACACCTTC.

This clonotype was seen more than once but under ten times. This chain uses TRBV7-3 with TRBJ1-6; no firm D call. This CDR3 has 14 amino acids. Germline-derived CDR1 and CDR2 are SGHTA and FQGTGA. The germline V and J ends were trimmed by 6 bases and 1 base, with 7 bases remaining between them. Here the CDR3 DNA reads TGTGCCAGCAGTTCCCAATCCTATAATTCACCCCTCCACTTT. As protein: CASSSQSYNSPLHF.

At least ten counts were recorded for this clonotype. This chain links TRBV6-5 with TRBJ1-5; D is uncertain. Deletions cut 5 bases from V and 5 bases from J, with 10 bases between. Looked up from germline, CDR1 is MNHEY and CDR2 is SVGAGI. The CDR3 totals 13 residues. The CDR3 DNA reads as TGTGCCAGCAGTCCGGAGGGCGATCAGCCCCAGCATTTT. Translated, it gives CASSPEGDQPQHF.

This clonotype was counted a few times. The chain has TRBV11-2 and TRBJ2-7; 9 bases are a match to TRBD1. Germline V gene lookup returns CDR1 SGHAT and CDR2 FQNNGV. The CDR3 is made up of 14 amino acids. Trimming at V came to 4 bases and at J to 3 bases, leaving 4 bases not matched to a gene. For the CDR3, the DNA is TGTGCCAGCAGCTCAACGACAGGGGGCTACGAGCAGTACTTC. Residues: CASSSTTGGYEQYF.

The chain is built from TRBV29-1 and TRBJ2-1, with D perhaps TRBD1 (5 bases). The CDR3 is made up of 16 amino acids. Looked up from germline, CDR1 is SQVTM and CDR2 is ANQGSEA. Trimming stripped 6 bases from V and 2 bases from J, with 20 bases between. In nucleotides, the CDR3 is TGCAGCGTAAGGGGCGACCAAGGCATTCCCTACAATGAGCAGTTCTTC. Protein sequence: CSVRGDQGIPYNEQFF.

V and J are TRBV6-6 and TRBJ2-3; maybe TRBD1 (6 bases). Germline V CDR1 and CDR2: MNHNY, SVGAGI (reference sequence). CDR3 length equals 15 residues. V was clipped by 10 bases and J by 1 base, with 18 bases between them. The CDR3 DNA reads as TGTGCCACTATGAAACAGGGTACGGGCACAGATACGCAGTATTTT. Translated: CATMKQGTGTDTQYF.

There are many counts of this clonotype. V usage is TRBV29-1 and J usage is TRBJ2-5, with 13 bases lining up with TRBD2. The CDR3 covers 16 residues. V shed 5 bases, J shed 2 bases, and the junction held 8 bases outside the gene matches. Germline CDR1 SQVTM, CDR2 ANQGSEA. CDR3 DNA: TGCAGCGTTCAGTCCGGGACTAGCGGGGTACAAGAGACCCAGTACTTC. Translated: CSVQSGTSGVQETQYF.

The chain couples TRBV15 to TRBJ2-5, with D perhaps TRBD2 (5 bases). The CDR3 totals 13 residues. V lost 7 bases to trimming and J lost 0 bases, with 9 bases between them. Germline loops: CDR1 LNHNV, CDR2 YYDKDF (reference sequence). Here the CDR3 reads CATNSGDQETQYF. CDR3 nucleotide sequence: TGTGCCACCAACTCCGGGGACCAAGAGACCCAGTACTTC.

By frequency in the sample, this clonotype is medium-sized. This chain joins TRBV5-4 and TRBJ2-5; no firm D call. In germline, CDR1 is SGHNT, CDR2 YYREEE (reference sequence). The CDR3 loop spans 15 amino acids. The V end lost 1 base, the J end lost 5 bases, and 15 bases lay between the germline ends. The CDR3 here is CASSLSRSTGETQYF. For the CDR3, the DNA is TGTGCCAGCAGCTTGTCTAGGTCCACCGGGGAGACCCAGTACTTC.

The rearrangement joins TRBV6-1 to TRBJ1-1; 10 positions match TRBD1. The ends lost 6 bases at V and 5 bases at J; junction bases unmatched: 6. CDR3 length: 14 amino acids. CDR1 MNHNS and CDR2 SASEGT come from the germline V gene. The DNA of the CDR3 is TGTGCCAGCAGAGCCGGGACAGGGGCTACTGAAGCTTTCTTT. Encoded protein: CASRAGTGATEAFF.

The chain has TRBV5-1 and TRBJ2-7, with 8 bases lining up with TRBD1. The germline V gene encodes CDR1 SGHRS and CDR2 YFSETQ. Germline trimming cut 5 bases from V and 0 bases from J; bases unmatched to any gene: 4. This CDR3 is 14 amino acids long. As DNA, the CDR3 is TGCGCCAGCAGGGCCGGGACAGGCTCCTACGAGCAGTACTTC. Protein: CASRAGTGSYEQYF.

This clonotype was found many times. The rearrangement joins TRBV20-1 to TRBJ2-7; no clear D gene. CDR1 is DFQATT, CDR2 SNEGSKA, per germline (reference sequence). Between the trimmed V and J ends, which lost 3 bases and 0 bases, there was a span of 12 bases. There are 14 residues in the CDR3. The CDR3: CSASGTVSSYEQYF. The CDR3 nucleotides read TGCAGTGCTAGCGGAACGGTTAGCTCCTACGAGCAGTACTTC.

There are many counts of this clonotype. This may come from a read error, since a much larger clone is one base off. The chain recombines TRBV10-1 with TRBJ2-3, with TRBD1 matching 7 bases. This CDR3 spans 16 amino acids. The germline CDR1 and CDR2 sequences are WNHNN and SYGVQD (reference sequence). V was clipped by 3 bases and J by 1 base; unmatched bases: 7. CDR3 protein: CASSDLVDRCTDTQYF. The CDR3 region has the DNA TGCGCCAGCAGTGATCTGGTGGACAGGTGCACAGATACGCAGTATTTT.

This clonotype was observed a few times. The chain joins TRBV20-1 to TRBJ1-6; D is undetermined. The CDR3 extends over 14 amino acids. Germline lookup yields CDR1 DFQATT and CDR2 SNEGSKA (reference sequence). Trimming removed 5 bases at V and 10 bases at J, with 18 bases between. CDR3 nucleotide sequence: TGCAGTGCTTCCCTCGCCGCCGTGGGGTCACCCCTCCACTTT. Its protein is CSASLAAVGSPLHF.

This clonotype is termed medium-sized (0.01 to 0.1%). The rearrangement links TRBV7-8 to TRBJ2-4; the D gene is possibly TRBD2 (6 bases). CDR3 size: 16 residues. CDR1 is SGHVS, CDR2 FQNEAQ, per germline. With 0 bases removed from V and 0 bases from J, the gap between germline ends came to 9 bases. CDR3 in DNA: TGTGCCAGCAGCTTAGCGGTAGCGGTAGCCAAAAACATTCAGTACTTC. The encoded protein is CASSLAVAVAKNIQYF.

This clonotype was detected a few times. The chain links TRBV5-5 to TRBJ2-1; TRBD2 is a possible D gene (5 bases). Looked up from germline, CDR1 is SGHKS and CDR2 is YYEKEE (reference sequence). This CDR3 has 15 residues. Trimming took 9 bases from V and 0 from J, leaving 16 bases between them. The CDR3 bases are TGTGCCACCGAACGGACTCCGAGCTCCTACAATGAGCAGTTCTTC. Amino acids: CATERTPSSYNEQFF.

Note on this clonotype: One end of the junction fails to match germline, which may point to a read error. The V and J genes are TRBV11-2 and TRBJ1-4, with TRBD1 as a possible D gene (6 bases). The length of the CDR3 is 17 residues. Germline V gives CDR1 SGHAT, CDR2 FQNNGV. CDR3 residues: CASSLEMRQGINEKLFF. In DNA, the CDR3 is TGTGCCAGCAGTTTAGAGATGCGGCAGGGGATTAATGAAAAACTGTTTTTT. Looking up the rest from reference TRBV11-2 and TRBJ1-4 gives the full variable domain: EAGVAQSPRYKIIEKRQSVAFWCNPISGHATLYWYQQILGQGPKLLIQFQNNGVVDDSQLPKDRFSAERLKGVDSTLKIQPAKLEDSAVYLCASSLEMRQGINEKLFFGSGTQLSVL.

The CDR3 DNA reads as TGTGCCAGCAGCGCGGACAGGCACCTTCCCGCAACTAATGAAAAACTGTTTTTT. It is translated as CASSADRHLPATNEKLFF. The genes are TRBV11-2 and TRBJ1-4; TRBD1 aligns across 7 bases. In germline, CDR1 is SGHAT, CDR2 FQNNGV. The CDR3 sequence is 18 residues long. J was trimmed by 0 bases and V by 5 bases; bases with no gene match: 12.

There are many counts of this clonotype. The genes are TRBV20-1 and TRBJ1-1, with unresolved D. V was cut by 5 bases and J by 3 bases, with 16 bases left in between. The CDR3 extends over 14 amino acids. CDR1 is DFQATT and CDR2 is SNEGSKA in the germline V gene (reference sequence). The CDR3 DNA is TGCAGTGCTCACGATTCGACGAGGGACACTGAAGCTTTCTTT. Translating it yields CSAHDSTRDTEAFF.

This clonotype occurred a few times. The V gene is TRBV12-3 or TRBV12-4, the J gene TRBJ2-3, with 10 bases matching TRBD2. The CDR3 spans 15 residues. V trimming: 6 bases; J trimming: 4 bases; junction bases outside the gene matches: 7. CDR3 sequence: CASSLSGGASDTQYF. Written as DNA, the CDR3 is TGTGCCAGCAGCCTCAGCGGGGGGGCCTCAGATACGCAGTATTTT.

By frequency in the sample, this clonotype is medium-sized. The genes are TRBV29-1 and TRBJ2-3, with 12 bases lining up with TRBD2. Trimming took 4 bases from V and 5 from J; bases not matched to a gene: 4. The CDR3 covers 14 residues. The germline CDR1 and CDR2 sequences are SQVTM and ANQGSEA. The DNA for the CDR3 is TGCAGCGTTGGGACTAGCGGGGTCGGAGATACGCAGTATTTT. Translating gives CSVGTSGVGDTQYF.

At least ten counts were recorded for this clonotype. The V call is TRBV6-5, the J call TRBJ1-1; D is possibly TRBD1 (5 bases). CDR3 size: 17 residues. V lost 0 bases, J lost 11 bases, and 25 bases lay in between. The V gene's germline CDR1 is MNHEY and CDR2 SVGAGI. CDR3 loop: CASSYSRRADRQISAFF. CDR3 DNA sequence: TGTGCCAGCAGTTACTCCCGCAGGGCGGACCGACAAATCAGCGCTTTCTTT.

There are a few counts of this clonotype. V and J are TRBV4-2 and TRBJ2-1, with 8 nucleotides matching TRBD2. The germline V gene encodes CDR1 LGHNA and CDR2 YNFKEQ. J gave up 8 bases and V 1 base, and 10 bases lay outside the gene matches. The CDR3 runs to 16 residues. CDR3 sequence reads: CASSQVRAGGDDEQFF. The CDR3 nucleotides read TGTGCCAGCAGCCAAGTCAGGGCGGGGGGAGACGATGAGCAGTTCTTC.

Many counts were recorded for this clonotype. V gene TRBV24-1 combines with J gene TRBJ2-3, with 8 nucleotides matching TRBD1. The CDR3 is 15 amino acids. The ends lost 5 bases at V and 4 bases at J; junction bases unmatched: 7. Germline V CDR1 and CDR2: KGHDR, SFDVKD. The CDR3 reads CATSATGAMADTQYF. The CDR3 nucleotides are TGTGCCACCAGTGCGACAGGGGCGATGGCAGATACGCAGTATTTT.

This chain uses TRBV5-1 with TRBJ2-7, with 7 bases fitting TRBD1. Germline trimming cut 4 bases from V and 2 bases from J; bases unmatched to any gene: 6. The CDR3 sequence is 14 residues long. Germline CDR1 and CDR2: SGHRS and YFSETQ. CDR3 loop: CASSPGQITYEQYF. As DNA, the CDR3 is TGCGCCAGCAGCCCGGGACAGATCACCTACGAGCAGTACTTC.